The 26 T cell receptor beta chains presented below share a single source sample, sequenced in a study of blood T cells in healthy people across ages. For the second PCR, which ran for 7 to 11 cycles, a sample-barcoded 5' primer and a J-beta primer mix were used. MiXCR was run by TCRdb on the 5' RACE reads, yielding one entry per CDR3 protein. The sample holds about 1,600,000 distinct CDR3 sequences, 40% to 50% seen once. The sequenced material came from blood. These receptors were collected from a woman aged 18-29 years in good health.

Of note for this clonotype: At one of its ends the junction is not consistent with the germline gene, which may arise from a read error. CDR3 sequence: CATGDRNRARWETQYF. In nucleotides, the CDR3 is TGTGCCACCGGTGACCGAAACAGGGCCCGGTGGGAGACCCAGTACTTC. This chain links TRBV24-1 with TRBJ2-4, with a possible D match to TRBD1 (6 bases). Gene TRBJ2-5 matches the end of the DNA better, so the J call may be wrong. CDR3 length: 16 residues. Germline V gene sequence: CDR1 KGHDR, CDR2 SFDVKD.

The chain has TRBV3-1 and TRBJ1-2, with D perhaps matching TRBD1 (6 bases). This CDR3 is 13 amino acids long. V shed 0 bases and J shed 12 bases, with 14 bases lying between them. The germline V gene has CDR1 LGHDT and CDR2 YNNKEL (reference sequence). The CDR3 bases are TGTGCCAGCAGCCAAGACCCAAGGACAGCCCACACCTTC. It specifies CASSQDPRTAHTF.

In its sample, this clonotype was seen a few times. The chain employs TRBV18 and TRBJ1-2; a possible D gene is TRBD1 (6 bases). This CDR3 contains 14 residues. Germline CDR1 is KGHSH and CDR2 is LQKENI. Trimming stripped 3 bases from V and 5 bases from J, with 13 bases between. Here the CDR3 DNA reads TGTGCCAGCTCACCTAGGACAGAATCATATGGCTACACCTTC. It is translated as CASSPRTESYGYTF.

This chain connects TRBV27 to TRBJ1-6, with TRBD1 identical over 8 bases. The CDR3 covers 15 residues. V shed 5 bases and J 14 bases; nucleotides not matched to a gene: 14. The germline gives CDR1 MNHEY, CDR2 SMNVEV (reference sequence). In nucleotides, the CDR3 is TGTGCCAGCAGTACGGCCAGGGGGCCCAATTTGACCCTCCACTTT. Amino acids: CASSTARGPNLTLHF.

This clonotype was counted between two and nine times. J is TRBJ1-3 and V is TRBV4-2; no definite D call. V was trimmed by 4 bases and J by 4 bases, leaving 14 bases between them. The CDR3 consists of 15 residues. Germline lookup yields CDR1 LGHNA and CDR2 YNFKEQ. The CDR3 coding sequence is TGTGCCAGCAGCCGCTTCGCGGGGTACGGAAACACCATATATTTT. Protein product: CASSRFAGYGNTIYF.

This clonotype has just a few counts. The gene calls are TRBV4-1 and TRBJ1-1; 7 bases are shared with TRBD1. The CDR3 loop spans 13 amino acids. Trimming removed 4 bases from V and 5 bases from J; junction bases left unmatched: 4. The germline gives CDR1 MGHRA, CDR2 YSYEKL. The CDR3 DNA follows: TGCGCCAGCAGCCCGTTACAGGGGACTGAAGCTTTCTTT. This gives the protein CASSPLQGTEAFF.

The chain has TRBV6-5 and TRBJ1-1; 10 bases fit TRBD1. Germline trimming cut 6 bases from V and 5 bases from J; bases unmatched to any gene: 6. The CDR3 covers 14 residues. The germline V gene has CDR1 MNHEY and CDR2 SVGAGI. As DNA, the CDR3 is TGTGCCAGCAGGGAGGGACAGGGGATAACTGAAGCTTTCTTT. It yields the protein CASREGQGITEAFF.

The V gene is TRBV7-2, the J gene TRBJ2-3; D is perhaps TRBD1 (6 bases). The germline CDR1 and CDR2 sequences are SGHTA and FQGNSA. The CDR3 is 16 residues long. V was clipped by 3 bases and J by 3 bases, with 16 bases between them. This CDR3 reads CASSFPGAAPTDTQYF. The CDR3 nucleotides are TGTGCCAGCAGCTTCCCAGGGGCGGCCCCAACAGATACGCAGTATTTT.

The chain employs TRBV7-2 and TRBJ2-1, with 7 bases that match TRBD2. Germline lookup yields CDR1 SGHTA and CDR2 FQGNSA. The J segment lost 0 bases and the V segment lost 1 base, leaving 12 bases of the junction unmatched. The length of the CDR3 is 19 residues. The DNA of the CDR3 is TGTGCCAGCAGCTTAGGGGTGTTAGCGGGTAAGAGCTCCTACAATGAGCAGTTCTTC. It is translated as CASSLGVLAGKSSYNEQFF.

The genes are TRBV5-8 and TRBJ1-4; D gene ambiguous. The CDR3 totals 13 residues. The germline V gene has CDR1 SGHTS and CDR2 YDEGEE. Trimming took off 1 base at V and 12 bases at J, with 13 bases between the two ends. CDR3 coding DNA: TGTGCCAGCAGCTTGTCGGCGGCGGGTGAACTGTTTTTT. Translated, it gives CASSLSAAGELFF. Full variable domain (outside the CDR3, taken from reference TRBV5-8 and TRBJ1-4): EAGVTQSPTHLIKTRGQQATLRCSPISGHTSVYWYQQALGLGLQFLLWYDEGEERNRGNFPPRFSGRQFPNYSSELNVNALELEDSALYLCASSLSAAGELFFGSGTQLSVL.

The chain uses TRBV10-1 and TRBJ2-3, with 10 bases aligning to TRBD1. Germline trimming cut 4 bases from V and 4 bases from J; bases unmatched to any gene: 5. The germline CDR1 and CDR2 sequences are WNHNN and SYGVQD (reference sequence). This CDR3 is built from 15 residues. In nucleotides, the CDR3 is TGCGCCAGCAGTGCGGGACAGGGGTCGGCAGATACGCAGTATTTT. Protein: CASSAGQGSADTQYF.

The J gene is TRBJ2-5, the V gene TRBV5-1; D might be TRBD1 (6 bases). There are 14 residues in the CDR3. Trimming stripped 3 bases from V and 1 base from J, with 10 bases between. Germline CDR1 and CDR2: SGHRS and YFSETQ. CDR3 sequence reads: CASSSAGAQETQYF. DNA for the CDR3: TGCGCCAGCAGCTCGGCAGGGGCCCAAGAGACCCAGTACTTC.

This chain joins TRBV5-5 and TRBJ2-1; 8 bases align to TRBD1. The V gene's germline CDR1 is SGHKS and CDR2 YYEKEE (reference sequence). This CDR3 is built from 15 residues. After removal of 1 base from V and 4 bases from J, the junction contained 4 bases not matched to a gene. CDR3: CASSLQQGGYNEQFF. The CDR3 DNA reads as TGTGCCAGCAGCTTGCAACAGGGGGGTTACAATGAGCAGTTCTTC.

This clonotype was detected a few times. This chain uses TRBV6-5 with TRBJ2-1, with D perhaps matching TRBD2 (5 bases). Trimming shortened V by 6 bases and J by 2 bases, and 8 bases separated the two germline ends. CDR1 and CDR2 from the germline V gene are MNHEY and SVGAGI. This CDR3 is built from 13 residues. The CDR3 DNA reads TGTGCCAGCAGGGACTCCGCCTACAATGAGCAGTTCTTC. This encodes CASRDSAYNEQFF.

The V call is TRBV29-1, the J call TRBJ2-1; 9 nucleotides agree with TRBD2. The V and J ends lost 3 bases and 9 bases, in that order; junction bases with no gene match: 3. Per germline, CDR1 SQVTM and CDR2 ANQGSEA. This CDR3 is built from 12 residues. The CDR3 DNA sequence: TGCAGCGTTGAGCGGGGGGGCCCTGAGCAGTTCTTC. Protein: CSVERGGPEQFF.

J is TRBJ2-3 and V is TRBV4-1, with TRBD1 matching over 9 bases. The germline CDR1 and CDR2 sequences are MGHRA and YSYEKL. With V trimmed by 1 base and J by 6 bases, 11 bases remained unmatched. The CDR3 is made up of 17 amino acids. The CDR3, as DNA: TGCGCCAGCAGCCAAGTGAGAACGGACAGGGGTGCGGATACGCAGTATTTT. Translating it yields CASSQVRTDRGADTQYF.

The J gene is TRBJ2-4, the V gene TRBV29-1; D is ambiguous. The J call may be mistaken, given a closer DNA end match to TRBJ2-7. The germline gives CDR1 SQVTM, CDR2 ANQGSEA. There are 12 residues in the CDR3. This chain's CDR3 is CSVRSNPYEQYF. In DNA, the CDR3 is TGCAGCGTTCGCAGCAATCCCTACGAGCAGTACTTC.

The J gene is TRBJ2-4, the V gene TRBV3-1; D is possibly TRBD2 (7 bases). Near its end, the DNA agrees better with TRBJ2-7, so the J call may be wrong. The CDR3 runs 15 residues. Germline V gene lookup returns CDR1 LGHDT and CDR2 YNNKEL (reference sequence). CDR3 coding DNA: TGTGCCAGCAGCCAAGATGGTGGGGGGGCCGACGAGCAGTACTTC. This codes for CASSQDGGGADEQYF.

This chain joins TRBV21-1 and TRBJ2-4; the table's D call of TRBD1 was not tested on the DNA. The end of the DNA fits TRBJ2-7 better, so the J call may be wrong. TRBV21-1 is recorded as a pseudogene. The CDR3 is 14 amino acids. CDR3 sequence reads: CASSNTARDHEQYF. CDR3 nucleotides: TGTGCCAGCAGCAATACCGCCAGGGACCACGAGCAGTACTTC.

The V and J genes are TRBV20-1 and TRBJ1-2; TRBD1 is a possible D gene (5 bases). The germline V gene encodes CDR1 DFQATT and CDR2 SNEGSKA (reference sequence). This CDR3 spans 13 amino acids. V lost 7 bases to trimming and J lost 4 bases, with 16 bases between them. The DNA for the CDR3 is TGCAGTGTCAACTCACAGGCCAGCTATGGCTACACCTTC. The encoded protein is CSVNSQASYGYTF.

V usage is TRBV20-1 and J usage is TRBJ2-5; D is possibly TRBD2 (6 bases). The J call may be incorrect, as the DNA end agrees better with TRBJ2-7. Germline assignment: CDR1 DFQATT and CDR2 SNEGSKA (reference sequence). This CDR3 is built from 14 residues. The CDR3: CSANPGRGYYEQYF. The CDR3 nucleotides are TGCAGTGCTAACCCGGGACGGGGGTACTACGAGCAGTACTTC.

V gene TRBV7-9 combines with J gene TRBJ2-2; 10 bases are shared with TRBD2. The CDR3 covers 15 residues. CDR1 is SEHNR, CDR2 FQNEAQ, per germline (reference sequence). The V gene end was trimmed by 3 bases and the J gene end by 6 bases; junction bases not matched to a gene: 4. CDR3 DNA: TGTGCCAGCAGCTTCACTAGCGGGGCGTCCGGGGAGCTGTTTTTT. Protein product: CASSFTSGASGELFF.

V is TRBV24-1 and J is TRBJ1-1; D gene ambiguous. The CDR3 runs 15 residues. Trimming stripped 0 bases from V and 3 bases from J, with 10 bases between. Per the germline V gene, CDR1 is KGHDR and CDR2 is SFDVKD. CDR3 region: CATSDLKGLDTEAFF. CDR3 bases: TGTGCCACCAGTGATTTGAAGGGTCTGGACACTGAAGCTTTCTTT.

There are a few counts of this clonotype. The genes are TRBV13 and TRBJ2-2; D ambiguous. Per germline, CDR1 PRHDT and CDR2 FYEKMQ (reference sequence). V shed 4 bases and J shed 6 bases, with 12 bases lying between them. The CDR3 is 14 residues long. CDR3 sequence reads: CASSSSPLAGELFF. The CDR3 DNA follows: TGTGCCAGCAGCTCGAGCCCCTTGGCCGGGGAGCTGTTTTTT. The full variable domain, in which reference TRBV13 and TRBJ2-2 provide the parts outside the CDR3, is AAGVIQSPRHLIKEKRETATLKCYPIPRHDTVYWYQQGPGQDPQFLISFYEKMQSDKGSIPDRFSAQQFSDYHSELNMSSLELGDSALYFCASSSSPLAGELFFGEGSRLTVL.

V is TRBV12-5 and J is TRBJ2-5; 15 bases map to TRBD2. The J call may not be correct, given that the DNA end is closer to TRBJ2-7. The CDR3 extends over 14 amino acids. The germline CDR1 and CDR2 sequences are LGHNT and FRNRAP. The CDR3 is CASGPGLAGGEQYF. In DNA, the CDR3 is TGTGCTAGTGGTCCGGGACTAGCGGGAGGCGAGCAGTACTTC.

The CDR3 DNA sequence: TGTGCCAGCAGGATCTCTGGAAACACCATATATTTT. It codes for CASRISGNTIYF. The rearrangement links TRBV12-3 or TRBV12-4 to TRBJ1-3; no reliable D call. There are 12 residues in the CDR3. The V and J ends lost 6 bases and 0 bases respectively, with 3 bases between them.